This T cell receptor (beta chain) was recovered during a study of T cell responses to AZD1222 COVID-19 vaccine. CDR1 is SGHRS, CDR2 YFSETQ, per germline. CDR3 length: 14 residues. Deletions cut 4 bases from V and 1 base from J, with 11 bases between. On this clone: What it recognizes is unknown.

Method: immunoSEQ multiplex PCR; TCRdb's copy keeps in-frame clones and lacks some. The data contain more than 150,000 clones, around 90% of them seen just once; the ten biggest clones take up 4% to 5.5%. The study, taken as a whole, reports: Donors were mostly white British, more females; clonal diversity possibly underestimated. Nearly half of the spike-specific TCRs reportedly recognize variant regions that carry no mutations.

This TCR derives from an adult in good health. Sequencing was performed on peripheral blood, taken on day 0 of AZD1222 vaccination. This chain uses TRBV5-1 with TRBJ1-1, with a weak D call TRBD1 (6 bases). The CDR3: CASSGGHGNTEAFF. The CDR3 region has the DNA TGCGCCAGCAGCGGGGGACACGGGAACACTGAAGCTTTCTTT.